A selection of T cell receptor beta chains follows, all from one sample in a study of OX40 agonist ivuxolimab in advanced cancers. Sequencing used immunoSEQ multiplex PCR; TCRdb keeps in-frame clones, though not all of them. The sample lists roughly 110,000 clones; 80% to 95% were seen once. The specimen was CD4+ or CD8+ T cells sorted from blood, collected in a trial of the OX40 agonist ivuxolimab. These TCRs come from an adult with an advanced solid tumor such as melanoma, head and neck, liver or kidney cancer. The CDR3 runs from the conserved cysteine through the conserved F or W. The order of the fields is V gene, J gene, clone size, D gene, CDR3 protein, CDR3 DNA. A D gene is named only where the DNA matches it firmly. Rows give clone size only sometimes, using once, few, many, or a class for an expanded clone.

v_gene: TRBV28; j_gene: TRBJ1-1; abundance: .; d_gene: .; CDR3aa: CASRDDKGAFF; CDR3nt: TGTGCCAGCAGAGACGACAAGGGAGCTTTCTTT
v_gene: TRBV5-4; j_gene: TRBJ2-7; abundance: .; d_gene: TRBD2; CDR3aa: CASSVLAGGPYEQYF; CDR3nt: TGTGCCAGCAGCGTACTAGCGGGAGGGCCGTACGAGCAGTACTTC
v_gene: TRBV7-9; j_gene: TRBJ1-1; abundance: .; d_gene: TRBD1; CDR3aa: CASSLGTGGFPNTEAFF; CDR3nt: TGTGCCAGCAGCTTAGGGACAGGGGGTTTTCCGAACACTGAAGCTTTCTTT
v_gene: TRBV6-5; j_gene: TRBJ2-3; abundance: .; d_gene: .; CDR3aa: CASSTGTQSTDTQYF; CDR3nt: TGTGCCAGCAGCACCGGGACCCAAAGCACAGATACGCAGTATTTT
v_gene: TRBV4-3; j_gene: TRBJ2-1; abundance: .; d_gene: TRBD2; CDR3aa: CASSQGTSGSSYNEQFF; CDR3nt: TGCGCCAGCAGCCAGGGAACTAGCGGGAGCTCCTACAATGAGCAGTTCTTC
v_gene: TRBV28; j_gene: TRBJ2-5; abundance: .; d_gene: TRBD1; CDR3aa: CASSHRGWEETQYF; CDR3nt: TGTGCCAGCAGTCACAGGGGGTGGGAAGAGACCCAGTACTTC
v_gene: TRBV5-4; j_gene: TRBJ2-2; abundance: .; d_gene: .; CDR3aa: CASSLGMEPLPWNTGELFF; CDR3nt: TGTGCCAGCAGCCTTGGGATGGAGCCTCTACCTTGGAACACCGGGGAGCTGTTTTTT
v_gene: TRBV7-3; j_gene: TRBJ2-5; abundance: .; d_gene: TRBD1; CDR3aa: CASSLGQGAVRETQYF; CDR3nt: TGTGCCAGCAGCTTAGGACAGGGGGCCGTCAGGGAGACCCAGTACTTC
v_gene: TRBV5-1; j_gene: TRBJ2-3; abundance: .; d_gene: TRBD1; CDR3aa: CASSFVRQGGTDTQYF; CDR3nt: TGCGCCAGCAGCTTCGTAAGACAGGGAGGCACAGATACGCAGTATTTT
v_gene: TRBV18; j_gene: TRBJ2-1; abundance: once; d_gene: .; CDR3aa: CASSLGPRGDNEQFF; CDR3nt: TGTGCCAGCTCACTAGGGCCCAGAGGGGACAATGAGCAGTTCTTC
v_gene: TRBV30; j_gene: TRBJ1-1; abundance: .; d_gene: .; CDR3aa: CAWSRTVNTEAFF; CDR3nt: TGTGCCTGGAGCCGGACGGTGAACACTGAAGCTTTCTTT
v_gene: TRBV5-8; j_gene: TRBJ1-1; abundance: .; d_gene: .; CDR3aa: CASSLPDLNTEAFF; CDR3nt: TGTGCCAGCAGCTTGCCCGACCTGAACACTGAAGCTTTCTTT
v_gene: TRBV7-2; j_gene: TRBJ1-2; abundance: .; d_gene: .; CDR3aa: CASSLMSGRGYTF; CDR3nt: TGTGCCAGCAGCTTAATGTCCGGCCGAGGCTACACCTTC
v_gene: TRBV6-6; j_gene: TRBJ2-2; abundance: once; d_gene: TRBD2; CDR3aa: CASRSEGLNTGELFF; CDR3nt: TGTGCCAGCAGGTCTGAGGGACTAAACACCGGGGAGCTGTTTTTT
v_gene: TRBV19; j_gene: TRBJ2-5; abundance: .; d_gene: TRBD2; CDR3aa: CASSIATSGSGETQYF; CDR3nt: TGTGCCAGTAGTATCGCGACTAGCGGGAGTGGTGAGACCCAGTACTTC
v_gene: TRBV5-4; j_gene: TRBJ2-4; abundance: .; d_gene: .; CDR3aa: CASSQSAGDLAKNIQYF; CDR3nt: TGTGCCAGCAGCCAGAGTGCAGGGGACTTAGCCAAAAACATTCAGTACTTC
v_gene: TRBV28; j_gene: TRBJ2-5; abundance: .; d_gene: .; CDR3aa: CASRAGKETQYF; CDR3nt: TGTGCCAGCAGGGCCGGTAAAGAGACCCAGTACTTC
v_gene: TRBV27; j_gene: TRBJ2-7; abundance: .; d_gene: .; CDR3aa: CASSPTLVSSYEQYF; CDR3nt: TGTGCCAGCAGTCCAACATTGGTTAGCTCCTACGAGCAGTACTTC
v_gene: TRBV7-9; j_gene: TRBJ1-1; abundance: .; d_gene: .; CDR3aa: CASSLHGTEAFF; CDR3nt: TGTGCCAGCAGCTTACATGGCACTGAAGCTTTCTTT
v_gene: TRBV6-4; j_gene: TRBJ2-2; abundance: .; d_gene: .; CDR3aa: CASSDSEAGTTGELFF; CDR3nt: TGTGCCAGCAGTGACTCAGAGGCAGGGACCACCGGGGAGCTGTTTTTT
v_gene: TRBV28; j_gene: TRBJ2-7; abundance: .; d_gene: .; CDR3aa: CASSLDRTVRSYEQYF; CDR3nt: TGTGCCAGCAGTCTCGACCGGACAGTCAGATCCTACGAGCAGTACTTC
v_gene: TRBV7-7; j_gene: TRBJ2-1; abundance: .; d_gene: .; CDR3aa: CASSPYQSVVEQFF; CDR3nt: TGTGCTAGCAGCCCATATCAATCAGTTGTTGAGCAGTTCTTC
v_gene: TRBV7-3; j_gene: TRBJ1-1; abundance: .; d_gene: .; CDR3aa: CASSLVEGRTEAFF; CDR3nt: TGTGCCAGCAGCTTAGTCGAGGGAAGGACTGAAGCTTTCTTT
v_gene: TRBV11-2; j_gene: TRBJ1-1; abundance: .; d_gene: .; CDR3aa: CASSVVRTTIGTEAFF; CDR3nt: TGTGCCAGCAGCGTAGTTCGGACGACCATCGGGACTGAAGCTTTCTTT
v_gene: TRBV2; j_gene: TRBJ2-3; abundance: .; d_gene: .; CDR3aa: CASSDSGVRTDTQYF; CDR3nt: TGTGCCAGCAGTGACTCCGGGGTAAGGACAGATACGCAGTATTTT
v_gene: TRBV5-1; j_gene: TRBJ1-5; abundance: .; d_gene: .; CDR3aa: CASSLVGDNQPQHF; CDR3nt: TGCGCCAGCAGCTTGGTAGGGGACAATCAGCCCCAGCATTTT
v_gene: TRBV7-6; j_gene: TRBJ1-3; abundance: .; d_gene: TRBD1; CDR3aa: CASSPRPGQGAGDTIYF; CDR3nt: TGTGCCAGCAGCCCTCGGCCGGGACAGGGGGCGGGGGACACCATATATTTT
v_gene: TRBV14; j_gene: TRBJ2-5; abundance: .; d_gene: .; CDR3aa: CASSQRSGAGETQYF; CDR3nt: TGTGCCAGCAGCCAGAGATCAGGGGCTGGAGAGACCCAGTACTTC
v_gene: TRBV19; j_gene: TRBJ1-3; abundance: .; d_gene: .; CDR3aa: CASSIEGRHSGNTIYF; CDR3nt: TGTGCCAGTAGTATTGAGGGACGGCACTCTGGAAACACCATATATTTT
v_gene: TRBV10-3; j_gene: TRBJ1-1; abundance: few; d_gene: TRBD1; CDR3aa: CAIRNGQGNTEAFF; CDR3nt: TGTGCCATCAGGAACGGACAGGGGAACACTGAAGCTTTCTTT
v_gene: TRBV28; j_gene: TRBJ1-2; abundance: .; d_gene: .; CDR3aa: CATLVGGGYTF; CDR3nt: TGTGCCACCTTAGTAGGGGGTGGCTACACCTTC
v_gene: TRBV7-6; j_gene: TRBJ1-2; abundance: .; d_gene: .; CDR3aa: CASSLGAGESYGYTF; CDR3nt: TGTGCCAGCAGCTTAGGTGCAGGGGAGTCCTATGGCTACACCTTC
v_gene: TRBV7-3; j_gene: TRBJ2-7; abundance: .; d_gene: .; CDR3aa: CASSRDFSGEQYF; CDR3nt: TGTGCCAGCAGCCGGGACTTTTCCGGCGAGCAGTACTTC
v_gene: TRBV27; j_gene: TRBJ2-5; abundance: .; d_gene: .; CDR3aa: CASSSVGSWETQYF; CDR3nt: TGTGCCAGCAGCTCGGTGGGGAGCTGGGAGACCCAGTACTTC
v_gene: TRBV27; j_gene: TRBJ2-2; abundance: once; d_gene: .; CDR3aa: CASSPYGGKTGELFF; CDR3nt: TGTGCCAGCAGTCCGTACGGGGGCAAAACCGGGGAGCTGTTTTTT
v_gene: TRBV7-9; j_gene: TRBJ1-1; abundance: .; d_gene: .; CDR3aa: CASSLPSRSGTNTEAFF; CDR3nt: TGTGCCAGCAGCTTACCGAGCCGCTCTGGGACGAACACTGAAGCTTTCTTT
v_gene: TRBV27; j_gene: TRBJ1-3; abundance: .; d_gene: TRBD1; CDR3aa: CASSPGQGASGNTIYF; CDR3nt: TGTGCCAGCAGTCCCGGACAGGGGGCCTCTGGAAACACCATATATTTT
v_gene: TRBV18; j_gene: TRBJ1-5; abundance: .; d_gene: TRBD1; CDR3aa: CASSRGQGNQPQHF; CDR3nt: TGTGCCAGCTCACGGGGACAGGGCAATCAGCCCCAGCATTTT
v_gene: TRBV11-2; j_gene: TRBJ2-5; abundance: .; d_gene: .; CDR3aa: CASSQGQSKQETQYF; CDR3nt: TGTGCCAGCAGCCAAGGACAGAGTAAGCAAGAGACCCAGTACTTC
v_gene: TRBV19; j_gene: TRBJ1-3; abundance: .; d_gene: TRBD1; CDR3aa: CASSLHGTAGNTIYF; CDR3nt: TGTGCCAGTAGTCTACACGGGACAGCCGGAAACACCATATATTTT
v_gene: TRBV5-5; j_gene: TRBJ2-6; abundance: .; d_gene: TRBD1; CDR3aa: CASSFPRGTGGSGANVLTF; CDR3nt: TGTGCCAGCAGCTTTCCTCGAGGGACAGGGGGTTCTGGGGCCAACGTCCTGACTTTC
v_gene: TRBV14; j_gene: TRBJ1-1; abundance: .; d_gene: .; CDR3aa: CASSPPGSMNTEAFF; CDR3nt: TGTGCCAGCTCACCACCCGGCAGCATGAACACTGAAGCTTTCTTT